A single sample is the source of the 29 T cell receptor beta chains below, sequenced in a study of T-cell reconstitution after alpha-beta-depleted transplantation in children. Preparation of the TCRbeta library involved a method that used unique molecular identifiers. MiXCR, run by TCRdb on the PCR reads, gives a single entry per CDR3 protein. The sample carries about 360,000 distinct CDR3 sequences, about 14% recorded once. Source: PBMCs, taken from the stem cell graft. All receptors come from a human donor who donated a stem cell graft to a child with Fanconi anemia.

This clonotype has more than one count but fewer than ten. The rearrangement uses TRBV4-2 and TRBJ1-1, with D maybe TRBD1 (5 bases). Germline CDR1 LGHNA, CDR2 YNFKEQ. Between the trimmed V and J ends, which lost 3 bases and 8 bases, there was a span of 13 bases. The CDR3 runs 13 residues. CDR3 in amino acids: CASSQGRVGEAFF. The CDR3 bases are TGTGCCAGCAGCCAGGGACGGGTAGGCGAAGCTTTCTTT.

As regards this clonotype: Just one base apart from a much larger clone, this may be a read error. This sequence joins TRBV6-4 and TRBJ2-3; 8 positions match TRBD1. Germline assignment: CDR1 MRHNA and CDR2 SNTAGT. There are 14 residues in the CDR3. With V trimmed by 4 bases and J by 4 bases, 4 bases remained unmatched. This chain's CDR3 is CASSGRGPADTQYF. In DNA form, the CDR3 reads TGTGCCAGCAGTGGCAGGGGGCCGGCAGATACGCAGTATTTT.

This clonotype has at least ten counts. The chain recombines TRBV29-1 with TRBJ2-5; D is undetermined. V lost 3 bases, J lost 6 bases, and 23 bases lay in between. Germline lookup yields CDR1 SQVTM and CDR2 ANQGSEA. This CDR3 is 16 amino acids long. The CDR3, as DNA: TGCAGCGTTGAGTACGTGGTAGGGCTACGAGAACAGACCCAGTACTTC. It yields the protein CSVEYVVGLREQTQYF.

This clonotype was detected many times. The rearrangement joins TRBV7-8 to TRBJ1-5; D gene ambiguous. This CDR3 spans 13 amino acids. V shed 1 base and J shed 5 bases, with 6 bases lying between them. The V gene's germline CDR1 is SGHVS and CDR2 FQNEAQ. The chain's CDR3 is CASSLGVYQPQHF. The CDR3 nucleotides read TGTGCCAGCAGCTTAGGGGTCTATCAGCCCCAGCATTTT.

This clonotype was seen more than once but under ten times. V and J are TRBV18 and TRBJ1-5; TRBD1 matches 8 bases. The germline CDR1 and CDR2 sequences are KGHSH and LQKENI. V was clipped by 3 bases and J by 6 bases; unmatched bases: 7. The CDR3 is made up of 15 amino acids. The CDR3 nucleotides read TGTGCCAGCTCACCCGACAGGGGCCGGAGTCAGCCCCAGCATTTT. Encoded protein: CASSPDRGRSQPQHF.

A few counts support this clonotype. The V call is TRBV20-1, the J call TRBJ2-7, with D perhaps given as TRBD1 or TRBD2 (5 bases each). Trimming took 6 bases from V and 3 from J, leaving 21 bases between them. CDR1 is DFQATT, CDR2 SNEGSKA, per germline (reference sequence). The CDR3 spans 15 residues. The CDR3 DNA follows: TGCAGTGCCGCCCCAGGACATTCGGAGGACTACGAGCAGTACTTC. Protein: CSAAPGHSEDYEQYF.

This clonotype was seen ten or more times. The chain is built from TRBV4-2 and TRBJ2-1, with 8 nucleotides matching TRBD1. The CDR3 is 16 amino acids. Germline CDR1 is LGHNA and CDR2 is YNFKEQ. V dropped 3 bases and J dropped 5; count of bases not matched to a gene: 9. The CDR3 here is CASSQTGTGKNNEQFF. CDR3 DNA sequence: TGTGCCAGCAGCCAGACCGGGACAGGAAAAAACAATGAGCAGTTCTTC.

The chain recombines TRBV12-3 or TRBV12-4 with TRBJ1-1; 8 nucleotides line up with TRBD1. This CDR3 is 13 amino acids long. Trimming at V came to 9 bases and at J to 0 bases, leaving 3 bases not matched to a gene. DNA of the CDR3: TGTGCCAGTACGGGACAGGTGAACACTGAAGCTTTCTTT. Its translation: CASTGQVNTEAFF.

This clonotype was seen repeatedly, ten times or more. The V call is TRBV12-3 or TRBV12-4, the J call TRBJ1-2; D remains ambiguous. CDR3 length equals 13 residues. The V and J ends lost 1 base and 5 bases respectively, with 8 bases between them. The CDR3 loop is CASSLEGGYGYTF. The CDR3 nucleotides read TGTGCCAGCAGTTTAGAGGGAGGATATGGCTACACCTTC.

This chain connects TRBV7-9 to TRBJ2-1; D is undetermined. There are 12 residues in the CDR3. V dropped 2 bases and J dropped 6 bases, with 5 bases sitting between them. Germline CDR1 reads SEHNR; CDR2 reads FQNEAQ (reference sequence). The CDR3 loop is CASSLITNEQFF. The CDR3 nucleotides are TGTGCCAGCAGCTTAATTACCAATGAGCAGTTCTTC. The full variable domain, with the rest looked up from reference TRBV7-9 and TRBJ2-1, is DTGVSQNPRHKITKRGQNVTFRCDPISEHNRLYWYRQTLGQGPEFLTYFQNEAQLEKSRLLSDRFSAERPKGSFSTLEIQRTEQGDSAMYLCASSLITNEQFFGPGTRLTVL.

This clonotype was detected ten times or more. The rearrangement uses TRBV5-1 and TRBJ2-1; D might be TRBD1 (5 bases). The CDR3 runs 15 residues. CDR1 and CDR2 (germline): SGHRS, YFSETQ. The V end was cut by 4 bases, the J end by 0 bases, with 11 bases between. CDR3 nucleotide sequence: TGCGCCAGCAGCCAGGACATCAGCTCCTACAATGAGCAGTTCTTC. Its protein is CASSQDISSYNEQFF.

The chain has TRBV2 and TRBJ2-7; D perhaps matches TRBD1 (5 bases). The CDR3 sequence is 12 residues long. CDR1 is SNHLY and CDR2 is FYNNEI in the germline V gene. V shed 10 bases and J shed 0 bases, with 10 bases lying between them. Here the CDR3 DNA reads TGTGCCACCAGGACACGCTCCTACGAGCAGTACTTC. Its protein is CATRTRSYEQYF.

The rearrangement uses TRBV5-5 and TRBJ2-5; a weak D match, TRBD2 (6 bases). Trimming shortened V by 5 bases and J by 5 bases, and 13 bases separated the two germline ends. Germline CDR1 reads SGHKS; CDR2 reads YYEKEE (reference sequence). This CDR3 region has 13 residues. This chain's CDR3 is CASRVTLAETQYF. CDR3 nucleotide sequence: TGTGCCAGCAGGGTAACTCTAGCGGAGACCCAGTACTTC.

CDR3 coding DNA: TGTGCCACCCAACCTAGTGCCAAAAACATTCAGTACTTC. Its protein product is CATQPSAKNIQYF. The chain couples TRBV12-3 or TRBV12-4 to TRBJ2-4; no firm D call. Between the trimmed V and J ends, which lost 10 bases and 1 base, there was a span of 11 bases. This CDR3 comprises 13 residues.

The chain links TRBV30 to TRBJ2-3; D remains unclear. Germline CDR1 GTSNPN, CDR2 SVGIG (reference sequence). The CDR3 totals 12 residues. With 0 bases removed from V and 5 bases from J, the gap between germline ends came to 6 bases. For the CDR3, the DNA is TGTGCCTGGAGTGTCTCCGGAGATACGCAGTATTTT. Its protein is CAWSVSGDTQYF. Based on the CDR3 plus reference TRBV30 and TRBJ2-3, the full variable domain is SQTIHQWPATLVQPVGSPLSLECTVEGTSNPNLYWYRQAAGRGLQLLFYSVGIGQISSEVPQNLSASRPQDRQFILSSKKLLLSDSGFYLCAWSVSGDTQYFGPGTRLTVL.

This clonotype showed up just a few times. J is TRBJ1-4 and V is TRBV9; D gene uncertain. Trimming pared 4 bases from V and 5 bases from J, leaving 15 bases between. The length of the CDR3 is 15 residues. The germline V gene has CDR1 SGDLS and CDR2 YYNGEE. DNA for the CDR3: TGTGCCAGCAGCTTGGGTATTACGGACAATGAAAAACTGTTTTTT. Protein product: CASSLGITDNEKLFF.

The gene calls are TRBV6-1 and TRBJ1-1; maybe TRBD1 (5 bases). CDR3 length: 12 residues. The germline V gene encodes CDR1 MNHNS and CDR2 SASEGT. Trimming pared 1 base from V and 10 bases from J, leaving 10 bases between. This chain's CDR3 is CASSEGGNRAFF. CDR3 sequence (DNA): TGTGCCAGCAGTGAAGGGGGGAATCGAGCTTTCTTT.

The genes are TRBV6-2 or TRBV6-3 and TRBJ2-1, with no clear D. CDR1 MNHEY and CDR2 SVGEGT come from the germline V gene. The CDR3 is made up of 15 amino acids. Trimming stripped 5 bases from V and 0 bases from J, with 11 bases between. The CDR3: CASSPQSSSYNEQFF. CDR3 sequence (DNA): TGTGCCAGCAGTCCACAGAGTAGCTCCTACAATGAGCAGTTCTTC.

J is TRBJ1-5 and V is TRBV5-6; 9 bases agree with TRBD1. The CDR3 covers 16 residues. Trimming removed 4 bases from V and 4 bases from J; junction bases left unmatched: 9. Germline assignment: CDR1 SGHDT and CDR2 YYEEEE. CDR3 sequence: CASSRMGQGINQPQHF. As DNA, the CDR3 is TGTGCCAGCAGCCGGATGGGACAGGGTATTAATCAGCCCCAGCATTTT.

This clonotype has only a few counts. This chain uses TRBV20-1 with TRBJ2-7; D possibly corresponds to TRBD1 (5 bases). This CDR3 contains 14 residues. The V end was cut by 3 bases, the J end by 6 bases, with 18 bases between. The V gene's germline CDR1 is DFQATT and CDR2 SNEGSKA (reference sequence). CDR3 nucleotide sequence: TGCAGTGCTAGCAATTCGCAAGGGGCTAGCGAGCAGTACGTC. This codes for CSASNSQGASEQYV.

This chain uses TRBV6-2 or TRBV6-3 with TRBJ2-7; 13 bases align to TRBD2. CDR3 length: 19 amino acids. Losses at the gene ends were 5 bases for V and 2 bases for J; bases not matched to a gene: 15. CDR1 is MNHEY and CDR2 is SVGEGT in the germline V gene. CDR3 residues: CASSPAPGLAGRRTYEQYF. CDR3 nucleotide sequence: TGTGCCAGCAGTCCTGCGCCGGGACTAGCGGGGCGTCGAACCTACGAGCAGTACTTC.

V gene TRBV25-1 combines with J gene TRBJ2-2; weak D call: TRBD1 (6 bases). Looked up from germline, CDR1 is MGHDK and CDR2 is SYGVNS. The V end lost 5 bases, the J end lost 1 base, and 14 bases lay between the germline ends. This CDR3 region has 16 residues. The CDR3 sequence is CASSPNRVMNTGELFF. CDR3 in DNA: TGTGCCAGCAGTCCAAACAGGGTTATGAACACCGGGGAGCTGTTTTTT. Combining the CDR3 with reference TRBV25-1 and TRBJ2-2 gives the whole variable domain EADIYQTPRYLVIGTGKKITLECSQTMGHDKMYWYQQDPGMELHLIHYSYGVNSTEKGDLSSESTVSRIRTEHFPLTLESARPSHTSQYLCASSPNRVMNTGELFFGEGSRLTVL.

This clonotype was seen ten or more times. The rearrangement links TRBV2 to TRBJ2-1; D is perhaps TRBD1 (6 bases). The CDR3 totals 14 residues. Trimming removed 7 bases at V and 2 bases at J, with 12 bases between. Germline CDR1 and CDR2: SNHLY and FYNNEI. CDR3 residues: CASNLWGPYNEQFF. Written as DNA, the CDR3 is TGTGCCAGCAACCTCTGGGGGCCCTACAATGAGCAGTTCTTC.

This chain links TRBV11-2 with TRBJ1-2; no definite D call. V was trimmed by 5 bases and J by 8 bases, leaving 24 bases between them. The V gene's germline CDR1 is SGHAT and CDR2 FQNNGV. This CDR3 spans 16 amino acids. CDR3 residues: CASSLDTLGYNRGYTF. CDR3 coding DNA: TGTGCCAGCAGCCTTGACACCCTGGGTTATAATAGGGGCTACACCTTC.

This clonotype appeared a few times. This chain joins TRBV28 and TRBJ1-5; D unresolved. The CDR3 has 15 residues. Germline CDR1 and CDR2: MDHEN and SYDVKM. Trimming removed 6 bases from V and 0 bases from J, with 12 bases in between. The CDR3 sequence: CASRRSSASNQPQHF. CDR3 nucleotide sequence: TGTGCCAGCAGACGGAGCTCTGCTAGCAATCAGCCCCAGCATTTT.

This clonotype was found many times. This chain joins TRBV27 and TRBJ1-1; D remains unclear. The germline CDR1 and CDR2 sequences are MNHEY and SMNVEV (reference sequence). V was trimmed by 4 bases and J by 1 base, leaving 7 bases between them. This CDR3 is 13 amino acids long. In DNA, the CDR3 is TGTGCCAGCAGTTGGGGAGGGAACACTGAAGCTTTCTTT. Protein: CASSWGGNTEAFF.

The rearrangement uses TRBV19 and TRBJ2-2; TRBD2 might be the D (6 bases). V gave up 7 bases and J gave up 0 bases, with 15 bases separating them. Germline lookup yields CDR1 LNHDA and CDR2 SQIVND (reference sequence). CDR3 length: 16 amino acids. The CDR3 coding sequence is TGTGCCAGTACTCCCGGCCGGACTACGAACACCGGGGAGCTGTTTTTT. It specifies CASTPGRTTNTGELFF.

The V call is TRBV12-3 or TRBV12-4, the J call TRBJ1-1, with 9 bases identical to TRBD1. This CDR3 has 15 amino acids. J was trimmed by 1 base and V by 5 bases; bases with no gene match: 5. The CDR3 DNA sequence: TGTGCCAGCAGTATATCGACAGGGGGGAACACTGAAGCTTTCTTT. This codes for CASSISTGGNTEAFF.

The chain links TRBV10-3 to TRBJ2-2, with D possibly TRBD2 on 6 matching bases. This CDR3 is 15 amino acids long. Germline CDR1 reads ENHRY; CDR2 reads SYGVKD. V shed 8 bases and J shed 3 bases, with 16 bases lying between them. The CDR3 DNA reads as TGTGCCATCGGGCGTAGCGGTCCGTACACCGGGGAGCTGTTTTTT. Protein product: CAIGRSGPYTGELFF.